Described below is a single TCR beta chain sequence and its context. As yet, its antigen is unknown. This record belongs to a study of T cells in narcolepsy. Study outcomes and limitations: Same-patient CSF and blood CD4+ T cell clonotypes included HCRT-specific and TRIB2-specific autoreactive ones. Reportedly, autoreactive clonotypes were serially detected in patients' blood but not controls'.

This table comes from immunoSEQ multiplex PCR, and its TCRdb copy is limited to in-frame clones, with some not included. The sample holds 25,000 to 35,000 clones, approximately 87% seen once. CDR3 length: 17 residues. This TCR was recovered from a human donor in good health. Sequencing was done on a sample of memory (CD45RA-) CD4+ T cells from blood. The chain combines TRBV21-1 with TRBJ2-7; TRBD2, the table's D call, lacks a check against the DNA. TRBV21-1 is a documented pseudogene. Here the CDR3 reads CASSKGGLAGCSYEQYF. CDR3 sequence (DNA): TGTGCCAGCAGCAAAGGGGGACTAGCGGGTTGCTCCTACGAGCAGTACTTC.